The source of this T cell receptor beta chain is a study of beta chain features in type 1 diabetes. Only a few counts were recorded for this clone. Its cognate antigen is unknown. CDR1 LNHDA and CDR2 SQIVND come from the germline V gene (reference sequence). This CDR3 has 14 residues. Germline trimming cut 6 bases from V and 4 bases from J; bases unmatched to any gene: 7. Around 120 mL of blood, on average, came from one heparinised draw per donor. Investigators reverse transcribed all isolated RNA, so they sequenced expressed TCRB transcripts. The study sequenced naive, central memory and regulatory T cell samples to an average of about 3.8 million reads. Clones were read by immunoSEQ multiplex PCR, and TCRdb kept only the in-frame ones, dropping some. The repertoire holds 310,000 or so clones, with 6.5% to 10% as singletons. Overall study results and limits: Within the patient group, naive, central memory and Treg TCRB repertoires appeared more similar to each other than within healthy donors.

Sequencing used central memory CD4+ T cells from blood. This chain links TRBV19 with TRBJ1-2, with 8 positions matching TRBD1. This clonotype was sampled from a woman aged 18-35 years in good health. The CDR3 is CASRDGQGSYGYTF. The CDR3 nucleotides are TGTGCCAGTAGGGACGGACAGGGCAGCTATGGCTACACCTTC.